This TCR beta chain came from a study of PD-L1 blockade in urothelial cancer (dated by TCRdb to the late 2010s). Some background on the complete study: Therapy was started at some point between 2014 and 2016 for all patients, and atezolizumab 1,200 mg was administered intravenously every 3 weeks. Twenty-five of 29 patients were males with bladder-origin urothelial cancer, and about 60% of the roughly 30 reported a prior smoking history. An ECOG performance status of 0 or 1 was recorded for the patients, and 0 to 3 prior chemotherapy regimens had been received by the patients. Blood samples were analyzed at two time points: 3 weeks after treatment start (second dose) and 6 weeks after treatment start. A median of about 150,000 T cells and 65,000 to 90,000 unique TCRs was obtained from blood samples, and a median clonality of around 0.08 was observed. An exploratory multi-omic analysis was conducted of the somatic, immune and clinical correlates of response to PD-L1 blockade with atezolizumab in urothelial cancer. Pretreatment tumor samples, along with matched peripheral blood serially collected before and after atezolizumab treatment, were subjected to TCR sequencing. Progression-free survival longer than 6 months counted as durable clinical benefit, and TCR features were additionally tested against both progression-free and overall survival. In the same patients, pretreatment tumors underwent whole exome sequencing and RNA sequencing in addition to TCR sequencing. About 10 patients achieved durable clinical benefit and around 19 did not. Just over 28 patients had pretreatment blood TCR-seq, around 25 had at least one posttreatment blood collection, and around 25 had tumor TCR-seq.

The cohort included about 27 patients with locally advanced or metastatic urothelial carcinoma who were treated at Memorial Sloan Kettering on a trial protocol. Peripheral blood mononuclear cells were collected pretreatment and during treatment, at between 1 and 8 total time points per patient. The Qiagen DNeasy Blood extraction kit was used to purify genomic DNA from total PBMCs and from tumor samples. PBMCs were collected pretreatment and during treatment, and were isolated and stored as previously described. The count of this clone is one. Its target antigen remains unknown. Qualities for individual bases were not recorded, and no much larger clone is one base off. To estimate absolute template abundance from read counts, synthetic TCR analog templates were spiked into each PCR. Using the immunoSEQ assay, TCRbeta CDR3 regions were amplified from genomic DNA with bias-controlled V and J gene primers. Sequencing of rearranged TCRbeta segments was done at approximately 20X coverage. Per the source publication's procedure: Sequencing errors were corrected by clustering and CDR3s were annotated against IMGT to assign V, D and J genes. Out-of-frame and stop-codon sequences were excluded, and only productive TCRbeta rearrangements were used in downstream analyses. Clonality was computed as one minus Shannon entropy normalized by the log of the number of unique productive sequences. Clones differing between time points or between blood and tumor were identified by Fisher's exact test with Benjamini-Hochberg correction at adjusted p below 0.01. TCRdb provides this immuneACCESS table in a form limited to in-frame rearrangements. Some clones are lacking; in checked studies, under half of them reflect an unresolved V gene, and why the rest are absent is not known. V and J calls and clone size are given by that table; D and trimming were obtained from the DNA. The sample profile shows roughly 56,000 clones; roughly 80% of them were found once. The ten largest account for 4% to 5.5% of the sample.

Overall study outcomes, separate from this receptor: Patients with durable benefit showed greater expansion of tumor-associated TCR clones in peripheral blood 3 weeks after starting treatment (n of about 21, p = 0.022). A pretreatment peripheral blood TCR clonality below the median was linked to improved progression-free and overall survival. Because of the small sample size (n ≈ 29) and the many exploratory analyses performed, the results are intended to be regarded as hypothesis-generating.

Germline trimming amounts to 4 bases on V and 12 bases on J, with 7 as the count of junction bases outside the gene matches. CDR1 and CDR2 are read off the germline V gene (reference sequence) as PRHDT and FYEKMQ. The CDR3, cysteine through phenylalanine, is 13 amino acids long. CDR3 DNA only is kept here, 39 bases in frame from base 1. The chain uses TRBV13 and TRBJ2-1; a stretch of 9 junction bases matches TRBD2. The source is a man aged 65 to 79 with urothelial cancer. This specimen was PBMCs, taken around atezolizumab (anti-PD-L1) treatment. The CDR3 protein is CASSSRGRARQFF. The DNA sequence is TGTGCCAGCAGCTCCCGCGGGAGGGCCCGGCAGTTCTTC. The full variable domain, completed from the reference TRBV13 and TRBJ2-1 proteins outside the CDR3, reads AAGVIQSPRHLIKEKRETATLKCYPIPRHDTVYWYQQGPGQDPQFLISFYEKMQSDKGSIPDRFSAQQFSDYHSELNMSSLELGDSALYFCASSSRGRARQFFGPGTRLTVL.